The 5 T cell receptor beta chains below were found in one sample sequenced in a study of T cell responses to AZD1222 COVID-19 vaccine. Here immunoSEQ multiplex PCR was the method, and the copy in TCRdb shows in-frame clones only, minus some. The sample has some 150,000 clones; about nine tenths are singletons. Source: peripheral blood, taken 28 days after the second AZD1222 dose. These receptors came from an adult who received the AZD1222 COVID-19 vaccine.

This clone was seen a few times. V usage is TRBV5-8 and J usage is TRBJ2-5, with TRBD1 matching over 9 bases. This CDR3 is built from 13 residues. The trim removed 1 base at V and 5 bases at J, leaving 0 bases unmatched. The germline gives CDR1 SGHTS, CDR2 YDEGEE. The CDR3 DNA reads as TGTGCCAGCAGCTTGACAGGGGGCGAGACCCAGTACTTC. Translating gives CASSLTGGETQYF.

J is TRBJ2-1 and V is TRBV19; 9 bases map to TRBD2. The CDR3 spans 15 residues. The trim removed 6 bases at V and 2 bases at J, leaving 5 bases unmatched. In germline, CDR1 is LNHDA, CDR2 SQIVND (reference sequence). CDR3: CASRLAGATYNEQFF. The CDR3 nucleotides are TGTGCCAGTAGATTAGCGGGAGCTACCTACAATGAGCAGTTCTTC.

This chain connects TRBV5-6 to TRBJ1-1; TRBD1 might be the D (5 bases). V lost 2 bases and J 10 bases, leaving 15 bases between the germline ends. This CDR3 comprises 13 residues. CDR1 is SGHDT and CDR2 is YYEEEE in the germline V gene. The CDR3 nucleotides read TGTGCCAGCAGCTTTCCCGCCTCGGGGGGAGCTTTCTTT. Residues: CASSFPASGGAFF.

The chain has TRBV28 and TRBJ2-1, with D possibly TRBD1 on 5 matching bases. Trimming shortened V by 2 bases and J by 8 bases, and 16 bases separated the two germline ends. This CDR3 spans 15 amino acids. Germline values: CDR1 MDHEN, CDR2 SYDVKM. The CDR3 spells CASSLGAGPEDEQFF. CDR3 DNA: TGTGCCAGCAGTTTAGGGGCAGGCCCCGAGGATGAGCAGTTCTTC.

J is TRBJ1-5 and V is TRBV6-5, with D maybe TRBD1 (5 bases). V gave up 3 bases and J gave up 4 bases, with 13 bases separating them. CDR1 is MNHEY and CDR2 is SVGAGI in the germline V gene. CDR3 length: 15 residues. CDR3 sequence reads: CASSYRGRGNQPQHF. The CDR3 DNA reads TGTGCCAGCAGTTATCGGGGACGGGGGAATCAGCCCCAGCATTTT.